This entry concerns a single T cell receptor beta chain. Its specificity is unknown. This record belongs to a study of blood T cells in healthy people across ages. Broader study findings: TCR beta diversity, measured per million T cells, fell in a roughly linear way with age. Samples with more naive T cells showed higher observed beta diversity.

Combining a sample-barcoded 5' primer with a J-beta primer mix, a second PCR ran for roughly 6 to 11 cycles. In TCRdb, the 5' RACE reads were re-called with MiXCR into one record per CDR3 protein. The sample gives 1.8 million or so distinct CDR3 sequences, about 39% of which show up once; approximately 22% is in the top ten. Trimming removed 7 bases at V and 1 base at J, with 10 bases between. The CDR3 extends over 13 amino acids. Germline V gene lookup returns CDR1 SGHTA and CDR2 FQGNSA. The gene calls are TRBV7-2 and TRBJ1-1; possibly TRBD1 for D (5 bases). The sample consisted of blood. The origin of this receptor is a human donor in good health. The chain's CDR3 is CASNQGWNTEAFF. DNA of the CDR3: TGTGCCAGCAATCAGGGTTGGAACACTGAAGCTTTCTTT.